The rows below give T cell receptor beta chains drawn from one sample of a study of PD-1 blockade in classical Hodgkin lymphoma. Profiling relied on immunoSEQ multiplex PCR, and the TCRdb table lists in-frame clones only, not all of them. Of about 85,000 clones in the sample, over 90% are singletons; the top ten hold approximately 2.4%. This specimen was peripheral blood mononuclear cells (PBMCs), taken before the second cycle of nivolumab. Every receptor here comes from a human donor with classical Hodgkin lymphoma. Each CDR3 is given with its conserved first and last residue. A D gene is named only where the DNA matches it firmly. Only some rows state a clone size, as once, few, many or a class for expanded clones.

CASSSDPLRGQPQHF	TGTGCCAGCAGCTCAGACCCTCTCAGGGGGCAGCCCCAGCATTTT	TRBV6-5	TRBJ1-5	15	NA	TRBD1
CASTPSRWTGKGNQPQHF	TGTGCCAGCACCCCCTCCCGATGGACTGGAAAGGGGAATCAGCCCCAGCATTTT	TRBV28	TRBJ1-5	18	NA	NA
CASSLVAESYEQYF	TGTGCCAGCAGCTTAGTAGCCGAGAGCTACGAGCAGTACTTC	TRBV7-9	TRBJ2-7	14	NA	NA
CASSANPVGEQFF	TGTGCCAGCAGCGCGAACCCAGTAGGTGAGCAGTTCTTC	TRBV9	TRBJ2-1	13	NA	NA
CASRRGDPRNQPQHF	TGTGCCAGCAGGAGGGGGGACCCGCGAAATCAGCCCCAGCATTTT	TRBV28	TRBJ1-5	15	NA	NA
CASSLMTGGLEHTIYF	TGTGCCAGCAGCTTAATGACCGGAGGGCTGGAACACACCATATATTTT	TRBV7-9	TRBJ1-3	16	NA	NA
CASSFGPGGPNQPQHF	TGTGCCAGCAGTTTTGGGCCAGGGGGCCCCAATCAGCCCCAGCATTTT	TRBV27	TRBJ1-5	16	NA	TRBD1
CASSLAPSGKSPLHF	TGTGCCAGCAGCTTGGCCCCGTCAGGGAAGTCACCCCTCCACTTT	TRBV5-4	TRBJ1-6	15	NA	NA
CASSQAPVETQYF	TGCGCCAGCAGCCAAGCGCCCGTAGAGACCCAGTACTTC	TRBV4-1	TRBJ2-5	13	NA	NA
CASSLNRRNYGYTF	TGTGCCAGCAGCTTAAACCGACGGAATTATGGCTACACCTTC	TRBV11-2	TRBJ1-2	14	NA	NA
CASSLAKSYEQYF	TGTGCCAGCAGTTTGGCAAAGTCCTACGAGCAGTACTTC	TRBV27	TRBJ2-7	13	NA	NA
CASSLDLLTAGGQQYF	TGTGCCAGCAGCTTGGATCTCCTTACTGCAGGAGGCCAGCAGTACTTC	TRBV5-4	TRBJ2-7	16	NA	NA
CAWSVGGSLTEAFF	TGTGCCTGGAGTGTGGGGGGATCATTGACTGAAGCTTTCTTT	TRBV30	TRBJ1-1	14	NA	NA
CASSDAQRGQGFGYEQYF	TGTGCCAGCAGTGACGCCCAAAGGGGGCAGGGCTTTGGGTACGAGCAGTACTTC	TRBV6-1	TRBJ2-7	18	NA	TRBD1
CASRGGVNTDTQYF	TGTGCCAGCAGGGGCGGGGTAAACACAGATACGCAGTATTTT	TRBV2	TRBJ2-3	14	NA	NA
CASSPRTTTSLANTGELFF	TGTGCCAGCAGCCCCCGGACAACTACTAGCCTCGCGAACACCGGGGAGCTGTTTTTT	TRBV7-8	TRBJ2-2	19	NA	NA
CASGTPGDTEAFF	TGTGCCAGCGGAACTCCAGGGGACACTGAAGCTTTCTTT	TRBV5-5	TRBJ1-1	13	NA	NA
CASSTDLRYGYTF	TGTGCCAGTAGTACTGACCTGAGGTATGGCTACACCTTC	TRBV19	TRBJ1-2	13	once	NA
CASSTGNTGELFF	TGTGCCAGCAGCACCGGAAACACCGGGGAGCTGTTTTTT	TRBV9	TRBJ2-2	13	NA	NA
CASSQVSLGTVRNTEAFF	TGTGCCAGCAGCCAAGTGTCATTGGGGACAGTCAGGAACACTGAAGCTTTCTTT	TRBV4-2	TRBJ1-1	18	NA	TRBD1
CAWKQGTTNEKLFF	TGTGCCTGGAAACAGGGAACTACTAATGAAAAACTGTTTTTT	TRBV30	TRBJ1-4	14	NA	NA
CASSVERPSTDTQYF	TGCGCCAGCAGCGTGGAGCGCCCTAGCACAGATACGCAGTATTTT	TRBV5-1	TRBJ2-3	15	once	NA
CASSLVRGGTNTGELFF	TGCGCCAGCAGCTTGGTTCGTGGCGGTACGAACACCGGGGAGCTGTTTTTT	TRBV5-1	TRBJ2-2	17	NA	NA
CASSPTEQETQYF	TGTGCCAGCAGCCCGACAGAGCAAGAGACCCAGTACTTC	TRBV7-2	TRBJ2-5	13	NA	NA
CASTTASGPYEQYF	TGTGCCAGCACTACTGCTAGCGGACCCTACGAGCAGTACTTC	TRBV27	TRBJ2-7	14	once	TRBD2
CASSESKFEQYF	TGTGCCAGCAGTGAATCCAAGTTCGAGCAGTACTTC	TRBV6-1	TRBJ2-7	12	NA	NA
CAWSVRQGGGYTF	TGTGCCTGGAGTGTACGGCAGGGAGGTGGCTACACCTTC	TRBV30	TRBJ1-2	13	NA	NA
CASSFGLAGGNEQFF	TGTGCCAGCAGTTTCGGACTAGCGGGAGGTAATGAGCAGTTCTTC	TRBV6-5	TRBJ2-1	15	NA	TRBD2
CASSLRWGQGSLNYGYTF	TGTGCCAGCAGCTTAAGGTGGGGACAGGGGAGCCTCAACTATGGCTACACCTTC	TRBV5-8	TRBJ1-2	18	NA	TRBD1
CASRTPDSYQPQHF	TGTGCCAGCAGAACCCCTGACAGCTATCAGCCCCAGCATTTT	TRBV28	TRBJ1-5	14	NA	NA
CASKRGSEAFF	TGTGCTAGCAAGAGAGGTAGTGAAGCTTTCTTT	TRBV6-5	TRBJ1-1	11	NA	NA
CASSPTTEETQYF	TGTGCCAGCAGCCCGACGACAGAAGAGACCCAGTACTTC	TRBV7-9	TRBJ2-5	13	NA	NA
CASSIGAGLQPQHF	TGTGCCAGTAGTATTGGGGCAGGGCTTCAGCCCCAGCATTTT	TRBV19	TRBJ1-5	14	NA	NA
CASSTDGSPLHF	TGCGCCAGCAGCACGGACGGTTCACCCCTCCACTTT	TRBV5-1	TRBJ1-6	12	NA	NA
CASSQGGRHYEQYF	TGTGCCAGCAGCCAGGGCGGGAGACACTACGAGCAGTACTTC	TRBV4-2	TRBJ2-7	14	NA	TRBD2
CASSVPGRAMNEQFF	TGTGCCAGCAGTGTCCCGGGGAGGGCCATGAATGAGCAGTTCTTC	TRBV2	TRBJ2-1	15	NA	TRBD2
CASSPLVEGSYEQYF	TGTGCCAGCAGCCCCCTGGTAGAGGGCTCCTACGAGCAGTACTTC	TRBV11-2	TRBJ2-7	15	NA	NA
CASSLSSRYPTYEQYF	TGTGCCAGCAGCTTAAGTAGTAGGTACCCCACCTACGAGCAGTACTTC	TRBV7-9	TRBJ2-7	16	NA	NA
CAWSVANLITDTQYF	TGTGCCTGGAGTGTAGCTAACCTTATCACAGATACGCAGTATTTT	TRBV30	TRBJ2-3	15	NA	NA
CASSYLGKSGELFF	TGTGCCAGCAGTTACTTGGGTAAATCCGGGGAGCTGTTTTTT	TRBV6-5	TRBJ2-2	14	NA	NA
CASSVSGTVHEQYF	TGTGCCAGCAGCGTTAGCGGGACAGTCCACGAGCAGTACTTC	TRBV9	TRBJ2-7	14	NA	NA
CASSRPGGYTF	TGTGCCAGCAGCCGTCCCGGGGGCTACACCTTC	TRBV5-4	TRBJ1-2	11	NA	NA
CASSQYGGSVTGELFF	TGTGCCAGCAGCCAATATGGCGGGAGCGTGACCGGGGAGCTGTTTTTT	TRBV4-2	TRBJ2-2	16	NA	TRBD2
CASTAGVDTGELFF	TGTGCCAGTACAGCAGGTGTAGACACCGGGGAGCTGTTTTTT	TRBV19	TRBJ2-2	14	once	NA
CASRANGRDRETQYF	TGTGCCAGCAGAGCTAACGGGCGGGATCGAGAGACCCAGTACTTC	TRBV6-6	TRBJ2-5	15	NA	NA
CASSSQGAPIAYEQYF	TGTGCCAGCAGTTCGCAGGGGGCGCCTATAGCCTACGAGCAGTACTTC	TRBV28	TRBJ2-7	16	once	TRBD1
CASSQMGKYPQETQYF	TGTGCCAGCAGCCAAATGGGAAAGTATCCTCAAGAGACCCAGTACTTC	TRBV16	TRBJ2-5	16	NA	NA
CASSEADNEKLFF	TGTGCCAGCAGTGAAGCTGACAATGAAAAACTGTTTTTT	TRBV6-1	TRBJ1-4	13	NA	NA
CASRDRGRITEAFF	TGTGCCAGCAGGGACAGGGGAAGAATCACTGAAGCTTTCTTT	TRBV6-1	TRBJ1-1	14	NA	TRBD1
CASSPGQIRYEAFF	TGCGCCAGCAGCCCGGGACAGATTCGATATGAAGCTTTCTTT	TRBV5-1	TRBJ1-1	14	NA	TRBD1
CASSRGGEQYF	TGTGCCAGCAGTCGGGGTGGCGAGCAGTACTTC	TRBV6-5	TRBJ2-7	11	NA	NA
CASSLLGQGGSEQFF	TGTGCCAGCAGCTTACTTGGACAGGGGGGGAGTGAGCAGTTCTTC	TRBV11-1	TRBJ2-1	15	NA	TRBD1
CAWSGTGVYNEQFF	TGTGCCTGGTCCGGGACAGGGGTTTACAATGAGCAGTTCTTC	TRBV30	TRBJ2-1	14	NA	TRBD1
CASSFQGDTQYF	TGTGCCAGCAGCTTTCAGGGGGATACGCAGTATTTT	TRBV11-2	TRBJ2-3	12	NA	NA
CASSLKLRREF	TGTGCCAGCAGTTTAAAGCTGAGGAGGGAGTTC	TRBV27	TRBJ1-2	11	NA	NA
CASSRYSSGANVLTF	TGTGCCAGCAGTCGGTACTCCTCTGGGGCCAACGTCCTGACTTTC	TRBV6-4	TRBJ2-6	15	NA	NA
CASSALTSGRTDTQYF	TGTGCCAGCAGCGCCCTGACTAGCGGTCGCACAGATACGCAGTATTTT	TRBV9	TRBJ2-3	16	NA	TRBD2
CASSVAGLVGEQFF	TGTGCCAGCAGCGTAGCAGGATTAGTCGGTGAGCAGTTCTTC	TRBV9	TRBJ2-1	14	NA	NA